A single T cell receptor (beta chain) is shown here with its context. The data belong to a study of shared clonotypes between healthy human individuals. This CDR3 comprises 13 residues. Trimming took 4 bases from V and 3 from J, leaving 13 bases between them. The germline V gene has CDR1 SQVTM and CDR2 ANQGSEA. Assay: immunoSEQ multiplex PCR; the TCRdb copy retains only in-frame clones and omits some. The sample lists 450,000 to 600,000 clones, about four fifths occurring once. The sequence came from a middle-aged woman in good health. Some clones in this sample may be carry-over from other donors' samples. Sequencing input: PBMCs. V usage is TRBV29-1 and J usage is TRBJ2-7, with a weak D call TRBD1 (6 bases). CDR3 nucleotide sequence: TGCAGCGTTGGGGGACAAGGGAGCTACGAGCAGTACTTC. Its translation: CSVGGQGSYEQYF.